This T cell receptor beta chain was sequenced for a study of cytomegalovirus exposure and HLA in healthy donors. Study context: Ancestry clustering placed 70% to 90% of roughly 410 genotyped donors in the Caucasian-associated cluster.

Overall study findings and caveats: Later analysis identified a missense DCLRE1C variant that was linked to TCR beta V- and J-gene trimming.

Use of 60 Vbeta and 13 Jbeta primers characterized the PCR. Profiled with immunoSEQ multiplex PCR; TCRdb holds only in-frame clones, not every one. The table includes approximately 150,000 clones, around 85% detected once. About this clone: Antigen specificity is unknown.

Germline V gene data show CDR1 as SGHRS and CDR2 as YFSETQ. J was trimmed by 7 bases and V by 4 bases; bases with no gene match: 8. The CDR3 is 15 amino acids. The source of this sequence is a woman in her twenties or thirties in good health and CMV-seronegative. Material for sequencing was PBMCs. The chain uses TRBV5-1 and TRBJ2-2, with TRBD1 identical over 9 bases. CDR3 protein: CASSPGTGGVGELFF. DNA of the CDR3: TGCGCCAGCAGCCCCGGTACAGGGGGCGTCGGGGAGCTGTTTTTT.